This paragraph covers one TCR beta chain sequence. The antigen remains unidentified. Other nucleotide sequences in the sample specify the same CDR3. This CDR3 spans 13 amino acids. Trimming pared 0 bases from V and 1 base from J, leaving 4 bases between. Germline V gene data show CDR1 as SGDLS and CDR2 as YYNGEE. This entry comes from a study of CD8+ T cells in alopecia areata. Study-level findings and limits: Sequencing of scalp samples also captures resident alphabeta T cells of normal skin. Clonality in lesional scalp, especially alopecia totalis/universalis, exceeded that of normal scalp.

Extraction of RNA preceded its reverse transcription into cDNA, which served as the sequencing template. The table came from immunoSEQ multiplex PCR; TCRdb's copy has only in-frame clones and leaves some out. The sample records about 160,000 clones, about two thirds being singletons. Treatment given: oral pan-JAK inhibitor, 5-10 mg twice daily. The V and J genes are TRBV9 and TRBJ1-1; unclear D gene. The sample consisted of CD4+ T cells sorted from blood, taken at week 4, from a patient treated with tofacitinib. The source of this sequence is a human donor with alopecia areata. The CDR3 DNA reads TGTGCCAGCAGCGTAGCACAGAACACTGAAGCTTTCTTT. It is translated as CASSVAQNTEAFF.